Each of the 23 T cell receptor beta chains below was sequenced from the same sample in a study of technical replicates of blood from a handful of donors. Generated by immunoSEQ multiplex PCR, the TCRdb table keeps only in-frame clones and is missing some. The sample holds tens of thousands of clones, approximately 94% seen once. The sample taken for sequencing was T cells isolated from PBMCs. These receptors all stem from a human donor in good health.

This chain connects TRBV28 to TRBJ1-2, with D possibly TRBD1 on 5 matching bases. Deletions cut 5 bases from V and 1 base from J, with 8 bases between. The CDR3 has 13 amino acids. From germline, CDR1 is MDHEN and CDR2 SYDVKM. The DNA for the CDR3 is TGTGCCAGCAGTCGGACAATTAACTATGGCTACACCTTC. It yields the protein CASSRTINYGYTF.

The J gene is TRBJ2-7, the V gene TRBV12-2; the DNA was not used to check the table's D call, TRBD2. TRBV12-2 is a pseudogene locus. The CDR3 is 20 amino acids. This CDR3 reads CASRLALGLAGGQNSYEQYF. In nucleotides, the CDR3 is TGTGCAAGTCGCTTAGCCTTGGGACTAGCGGGGGGTCAAAACTCCTACGAGCAGTACTTC.

V and J are TRBV28 and TRBJ2-2; 14 bases map to TRBD2. The CDR3 loop spans 18 amino acids. V trimming: 5 bases; J trimming: 0 bases; junction bases outside the gene matches: 5. In germline, CDR1 is MDHEN, CDR2 SYDVKM. The CDR3 DNA reads TGTGCCAGCAGTAACGGACTAGCGGGGGGCCCGAACACCGGGGAGCTGTTTTTT. This codes for CASSNGLAGGPNTGELFF.

This clone was picked up one time. J is TRBJ2-1 and V is TRBV5-1; 11 bases align to TRBD2. The CDR3 has 15 residues. The germline V gene has CDR1 SGHRS and CDR2 YFSETQ. V shed 4 bases and J 5 bases; nucleotides not matched to a gene: 5. The CDR3 spells CASSKLAGENNEQFF. In nucleotides, the CDR3 is TGCGCCAGCAGCAAACTAGCGGGAGAGAACAATGAGCAGTTCTTC.

The gene calls are TRBV13 and TRBJ2-5, with D hard to call. Between the trimmed V and J ends, which lost 0 bases and 2 bases, there was a span of 4 bases. The CDR3 is 13 residues long. Germline CDR1 is PRHDT and CDR2 is FYEKMQ (reference sequence). The CDR3 spells CASSLGPQETQYF. The CDR3 DNA reads as TGTGCCAGCAGCTTAGGCCCACAAGAGACCCAGTACTTC. Complete variable domain (other parts from reference TRBV13 and TRBJ2-5): AAGVIQSPRHLIKEKRETATLKCYPIPRHDTVYWYQQGPGQDPQFLISFYEKMQSDKGSIPDRFSAQQFSDYHSELNMSSLELGDSALYFCASSLGPQETQYFGPGTRLLVL.

V usage is TRBV7-3 and J usage is TRBJ2-3; D remains unclear. From germline, CDR1 is SGHTA and CDR2 FQGTGA. Between the trimmed V and J ends, which lost 2 bases and 1 base, there was a span of 7 bases. The CDR3 runs to 14 residues. The CDR3 loop reads CASSLSPGTDTQYF. As DNA, the CDR3 is TGTGCCAGCAGCTTATCTCCGGGCACAGATACGCAGTATTTT.

The chain joins TRBV5-1 to TRBJ2-2; tentative D call: TRBD2 (5 bases). The CDR3 totals 12 residues. The V and J ends lost 7 bases and 2 bases respectively, with 6 bases between them. From germline, CDR1 is SGHRS and CDR2 YFSETQ. The CDR3 loop is CASRENTGELFF. CDR3 in DNA: TGCGCCAGCCGGGAAAACACCGGGGAGCTGTTTTTT.

The V gene is TRBV29-1, the J gene TRBJ2-7, with D uncertain. The V end lost 5 bases, the J end lost 0 bases, and 11 bases lay between the germline ends. Per germline, CDR1 SQVTM and CDR2 ANQGSEA. This CDR3 is 13 amino acids long. CDR3 bases: TGCAGCGTTCAGGTCCTAAGCTCCTACGAGCAGTACTTC. The encoded protein is CSVQVLSSYEQYF.

The V gene is TRBV2, the J gene TRBJ2-5, with 9 bases fitting TRBD2. CDR1 is SNHLY, CDR2 FYNNEI, per germline. CDR3 size: 13 residues. With V trimmed by 7 bases and J by 5 bases, 5 bases remained unmatched. CDR3 DNA: TGTGCCAGCACGGGACTAGCACGGGAGACCCAGTACTTC. Its translation: CASTGLARETQYF.

The V call is TRBV6-1, the J call TRBJ2-2; maybe TRBD2 (6 bases). The CDR3 is 13 amino acids. The germline V and J ends were trimmed by 9 bases and 5 bases, with 13 bases remaining between them. The germline gives CDR1 MNHNS, CDR2 SASEGT. The CDR3 nucleotides are TGTGCCAGAGCGGACGGGGGAACCGGGGAGCTGTTTTTT. It translates to CARADGGTGELFF.

The chain employs TRBV7-6 and TRBJ1-4; D gene ambiguous. Germline V CDR1 and CDR2: SGHVS, FNYEAQ. V was shortened by 0 bases and J by 5 bases, with 10 bases between the two germline ends. This CDR3 contains 15 residues. CDR3 residues: CASSLAQDFNEKLFF. The CDR3 DNA follows: TGTGCCAGCAGCTTAGCGCAGGACTTCAATGAAAAACTGTTTTTT.

The rearrangement uses TRBV7-2 and TRBJ2-1; TRBD2 matches at 8 bases. Unmatched junction bases numbered 0, after V lost 2 bases and J lost 3 bases. CDR3 size: 14 residues. Germline V gives CDR1 SGHTA, CDR2 FQGNSA. The DNA for the CDR3 is TGTGCCAGCAGCTTAACTAGCGGCTACAATGAGCAGTTCTTC. It encodes CASSLTSGYNEQFF.

The chain couples TRBV19 to TRBJ1-2; 8 bases match TRBD1. Losses at the gene ends were 1 base for V and 8 bases for J; bases not matched to a gene: 6. The length of the CDR3 is 14 residues. Germline CDR1 LNHDA, CDR2 SQIVND (reference sequence). The CDR3 spells CASSIVGDRNGYTF. The CDR3 DNA follows: TGTGCCAGTAGTATAGTGGGGGACAGGAACGGCTACACCTTC.

The V and J genes are TRBV19 and TRBJ1-4; 7 positions agree with TRBD1. There are 15 residues in the CDR3. CDR1 is LNHDA and CDR2 is SQIVND in the germline V gene (reference sequence). J lost 2 bases, V lost 6 bases, and 6 bases had no gene match. CDR3 sequence (DNA): TGTGCCAGTAGAACCCCGGGACAGACTAATGAAAAACTGTTTTTT. It codes for CASRTPGQTNEKLFF.

The chain uses TRBV28 and TRBJ1-4, with 7 bases matching TRBD1. The V gene end was trimmed by 7 bases and the J gene end by 6 bases; junction bases not matched to a gene: 11. The CDR3 extends over 15 amino acids. Germline assignment: CDR1 MDHEN and CDR2 SYDVKM. The CDR3 spells CASIRDLRGDEKLFF. CDR3 bases: TGTGCCAGCATACGGGACCTCAGGGGGGATGAAAAACTGTTTTTT.

This sequence joins TRBV11-3 and TRBJ1-1, with 7 bases identical to TRBD1. The V and J ends lost 5 bases and 7 bases, in that order; junction bases with no gene match: 13. Germline-derived CDR1 and CDR2 are SGHNT and YENEEA. The CDR3 has 15 residues. The CDR3 DNA sequence: TGTGCCAGCAGCCCCTCGGGACAGATCTACGGTGAAGCTTTCTTT. Its protein product is CASSPSGQIYGEAFF.

This clone was observed a few times. The chain links TRBV14 to TRBJ2-7, with D uncertain. Trimming took off 4 bases at V and 5 bases at J, with 15 bases between the two ends. This CDR3 comprises 14 residues. Germline V gene sequence: CDR1 SGHDN, CDR2 FVKESK. The CDR3, as DNA: TGTGCCAGCAGCCGAAGCCATTCTTCCAACGAGCAGTACTTC. This gives the protein CASSRSHSSNEQYF. The complete variable domain, with remaining parts taken from reference TRBV14 and TRBJ2-7, reads EAGVTQFPSHSVIEKGQTVTLRCDPISGHDNLYWYRRVMGKEIKFLLHFVKESKQDESGMPNNRFLAERTGGTYSTLKVQPAELEDSGVYFCASSRSHSSNEQYFGPGTRLTVT.

V usage is TRBV5-1 and J usage is TRBJ1-2; 8 bases align to TRBD1. CDR1 and CDR2 (germline): SGHRS, YFSETQ. The CDR3 has 14 residues. J was trimmed by 8 bases and V by 4 bases; bases with no gene match: 10. The CDR3 here is CASSHSTGVEGYTF. The CDR3, as DNA: TGCGCCAGCAGCCATTCGACAGGGGTCGAAGGCTACACCTTC.

V usage is TRBV18 and J usage is TRBJ1-2, with 9 bases fitting TRBD1. Per the germline V gene, CDR1 is KGHSH and CDR2 is LQKENI. V lost 3 bases and J lost 6; bases outside the gene matches: 5. The CDR3 covers 14 residues. CDR3 DNA sequence: TGTGCCAGCTCACCCCCCGGGACAGGGAATGGCTACACCTTC. It translates to CASSPPGTGNGYTF.

This chain connects TRBV10-3 to TRBJ1-2; perhaps TRBD1 as D (6 bases). Trimming cost V 8 bases and J 3 bases, with 19 bases left between them. This CDR3 comprises 15 residues. Germline V gene sequence: CDR1 ENHRY, CDR2 SYGVKD. The CDR3, as DNA: TGTGCCATCTGGACCCCTGGACAGACTGACTATGGCTACACCTTC. Residues: CAIWTPGQTDYGYTF.

This clone was seen a single time. The chain has TRBV14 and TRBJ1-2, with D possibly TRBD1 on 5 matching bases. This CDR3 has 14 residues. V lost 4 bases, J lost 4 bases, and 13 bases lay in between. Per germline, CDR1 SGHDN and CDR2 FVKESK. As DNA, the CDR3 is TGTGCCAGCAGCCCCTTTCAGGGACTCTATGGCTACACCTTC. Encoded protein: CASSPFQGLYGYTF.

The genes are TRBV6-6 and TRBJ2-7, with TRBD2 matching 10 bases. The V gene end was trimmed by 5 bases and the J gene end by 4 bases; junction bases not matched to a gene: 5. Per the germline V gene, CDR1 is MNHNY and CDR2 is SVGAGI (reference sequence). This CDR3 region has 14 residues. The CDR3 DNA reads as TGTGCCAGCAGTACTAGCGGGACTTTTTACGAGCAGTACTTC. Its protein product is CASSTSGTFYEQYF.

This rearrangement joins TRBV25-1 to TRBJ1-4, with 11 positions matching TRBD1. V was pared by 4 bases and J by 10 bases, with 5 bases of the junction left unmatched. Germline V gives CDR1 MGHDK, CDR2 SYGVNS. CDR3 length equals 14 residues. The DNA of the CDR3 is TGTGCCAGCAGTGGGACAGGGGGCGACCTAAAACTGTTTTTT. Translated, it gives CASSGTGGDLKLFF.